This passage covers 29 T cell receptor beta chains from one sample sequenced in a study of neurological immune-mediated disorders (dated by TCRdb to between 2018 and 2021). The library was made by 5' RACE. Sequencing was performed on an Illumina HiSeq 2500. The raw public reads went through TCRdb reprocessing: fastp at Q25, MiXCR clone calling, in-frame beta chains kept. Every entry covers one CDR3 protein and lists the most common genes and DNA from its rows. Present in this sample are under 100,000 distinct CDR3 sequences, roughly 13% of which were seen just once. Jointly, the top ten make up around 4.5% of the sample. This specimen's time point label, per the study, means: longitudinal time-point 2. Sequenced material: PBMCs. The origin of the receptors is a female donor with HTLV-1-associated myelopathy (HAM/TSP).

The J gene is TRBJ2-1, the V gene TRBV29-1; the D is unclear. Trimming removed 7 bases at V and 7 bases at J, with 14 bases between. The CDR3 runs 12 residues. Per the germline V gene, CDR1 is SQVTM and CDR2 is ANQGSEA. CDR3 region: CSGALMRNEQFF. The CDR3 DNA follows: TGCAGCGGGGCTCTTATGAGGAATGAGCAGTTCTTC.

This clonotype was recorded at least ten times. This chain joins TRBV5-1 and TRBJ1-4; TRBD1 matches 7 bases. The CDR3 is 15 residues long. J was trimmed by 0 bases and V by 3 bases; bases with no gene match: 2. CDR1 SGHRS and CDR2 YFSETQ come from the germline V gene. The CDR3 reads CASSSQGATNEKLFF. The CDR3 DNA reads as TGCGCCAGCAGCTCGCAGGGGGCAACTAATGAAAAACTGTTTTTT.

This clonotype was observed many times. The genes are TRBV12-3 or TRBV12-4 and TRBJ1-3, with 9 bases matching TRBD1. The CDR3 totals 13 residues. V trimming: 8 bases; J trimming: 2 bases; junction bases outside the gene matches: 1. CDR3 DNA sequence: TGTGCCAGCTGGACAGGGGCTGGAAACACCATATATTTT. Its translation is CASWTGAGNTIYF.

This clonotype came up many times. The CDR3 DNA reads TGCAGTGCTAGAGGTCTGGGGCAACTCAATCAGCCCCAGCATTTT. Translated: CSARGLGQLNQPQHF. The chain combines TRBV20-1 with TRBJ1-5, with D tentatively TRBD1 (5 bases). V lost 1 base, J lost 3 bases, and 13 bases lay in between. The CDR3 is made up of 15 amino acids. Germline V CDR1 and CDR2: DFQATT, SNEGSKA (reference sequence).

This clonotype was observed at least ten times. V and J are TRBV5-6 and TRBJ2-7, with 8 bases lining up with TRBD2. Germline values: CDR1 SGHDT, CDR2 YYEEEE. CDR3 size: 15 residues. V trimming: 4 bases; J trimming: 3 bases; junction bases outside the gene matches: 9. In nucleotides, the CDR3 is TGTGCCAGCAGCCCCGTGGAAGCGGGGGTCTACGAGCAGTACTTC. Translating it yields CASSPVEAGVYEQYF.

This clonotype showed up many times. The gene calls are TRBV6-1 and TRBJ1-6; D call uncertain. The CDR3 runs to 15 residues. CDR1 and CDR2 from the germline V gene are MNHNS and SASEGT. With 4 bases removed from V and 5 bases from J, the gap between germline ends came to 12 bases. The CDR3 DNA sequence: TGTGCCAGCAGTGCCCGGACGGAGGATAATTCACCCCTCCACTTT. Protein sequence: CASSARTEDNSPLHF.

Of note for this clonotype: One end of the junction is discordant with germline, which a read error may explain. The rearrangement joins TRBV11-2 to TRBJ2-7, with 13 nucleotides matching TRBD2. This CDR3 is 15 amino acids long. Looked up from germline, CDR1 is SGHAT and CDR2 is FQNNGV. CDR3 sequence reads: CSSSPTSGGNYEQYF. The DNA of the CDR3 is TGTTCCAGCAGCCCGACTAGCGGGGGGAATTACGAGCAGTACTTC.

This clonotype was counted at least ten times. The chain combines TRBV2 with TRBJ2-7; perhaps D is TRBD1 or TRBD2 (5 bases each). This CDR3 is built from 14 residues. Germline values: CDR1 SNHLY, CDR2 FYNNEI. Trimming took off 5 bases at V and 1 base at J, with 12 bases between the two ends. The DNA for the CDR3 is TGTGCCAGCAGTATAGGGGACGGTTCCTACGAGCAGTACTTC. It encodes CASSIGDGSYEQYF.

This clonotype was detected many times. J is TRBJ1-1 and V is TRBV4-1, with 7 bases fitting TRBD1. The CDR3 loop spans 18 amino acids. Germline assignment: CDR1 MGHRA and CDR2 YSYEKL. The V and J ends lost 4 bases and 1 base, in that order; junction bases with no gene match: 15. The CDR3 is CASSLQAPGGIWNTEAFF. The CDR3 DNA follows: TGCGCCAGCAGCCTCCAGGCCCCAGGGGGAATCTGGAACACTGAAGCTTTCTTT.

In this sample, this clonotype turned up many times. V gene TRBV15 combines with J gene TRBJ2-3, with 8 bases lining up with TRBD2. CDR1 and CDR2 (germline): LNHNV, YYDKDF (reference sequence). The length of the CDR3 is 16 residues. After removal of 0 bases from V and 8 bases from J, the junction contained 10 bases not matched to a gene. For the CDR3, the DNA is TGTGCCACCAGCAGAGATTCGACTAGCGCGGGCACTACGCAGTATTTT. It translates to CATSRDSTSAGTTQYF.

This clonotype was counted many times. The chain carries TRBV3-1 and TRBJ2-7, with no clear D. This CDR3 is 12 amino acids long. V dropped 0 bases and J dropped 7 bases, with 7 bases sitting between them. Germline V gene lookup returns CDR1 LGHDT and CDR2 YNNKEL (reference sequence). CDR3 sequence reads: CASSQDRREQYF. DNA for the CDR3: TGTGCCAGCAGCCAAGATCGCCGGGAGCAGTACTTC.

At least ten counts were recorded for this clonotype. The rearrangement links TRBV4-1 to TRBJ2-7; D remains ambiguous. CDR3 size: 15 residues. V was trimmed by 0 bases and J by 2 bases, leaving 11 bases between them. The germline CDR1 and CDR2 sequences are MGHRA and YSYEKL. CDR3 DNA sequence: TGCGCCAGCAGCCAAGATCTCCACAGAACCTACGAGCAGTACTTC. Its protein is CASSQDLHRTYEQYF.

Many counts were recorded for this clonotype. The chain uses TRBV5-1 and TRBJ2-6; D gene ambiguous. Looked up from germline, CDR1 is SGHRS and CDR2 is YFSETQ. This CDR3 contains 18 residues. V lost 0 bases and J lost 2, with 15 bases in between. CDR3 sequence (DNA): TGCGCCAGCAGCTTGGCCCGATTCAGCGAAGCTGGGGCCAACGTCCTGACTTTC. Its translation is CASSLARFSEAGANVLTF.

CDR3 DNA sequence: TGTGCCAGCAGCTCGAGACAGGGTGGGGAGCAGTACTTC. Its translation: CASSSRQGGEQYF. The chain has TRBV9 and TRBJ2-7; 7 positions match TRBD1. J was trimmed by 7 bases and V by 4 bases; bases with no gene match: 8. The CDR3 contains 13 residues. CDR1 is SGDLS and CDR2 is YYNGEE in the germline V gene.

Ten or more counts support this clonotype. The V and J genes are TRBV6-1 and TRBJ1-2; D uncertain. V lost 1 base and J 4 bases, leaving 13 bases between the germline ends. This CDR3 has 15 residues. Germline CDR1 reads MNHNS; CDR2 reads SASEGT. This CDR3 reads CASSEGPAYPYGYTF. The CDR3 DNA is TGTGCCAGCAGTGAAGGCCCGGCTTACCCCTATGGCTACACCTTC.

Ten or more counts support this clonotype. This chain joins TRBV10-3 and TRBJ2-7; 7 nucleotides match TRBD1. Per the germline V gene, CDR1 is ENHRY and CDR2 is SYGVKD. The length of the CDR3 is 14 residues. J was trimmed by 6 bases and V by 5 bases; bases with no gene match: 10. CDR3 sequence (DNA): TGTGCCATCAGTAGGGACAGCTCCTCGAGCGAGCAGTACTTC. It codes for CAISRDSSSSEQYF.

The table lists this clonotype with many counts. The chain recombines TRBV11-2 with TRBJ2-1, with 8 nucleotides matching TRBD2. J gave up 8 bases and V 1 base, and 10 bases lay outside the gene matches. From germline, CDR1 is SGHAT and CDR2 FQNNGV. The CDR3 is 16 amino acids. CDR3 residues: CASSLGVGGGFDEQFF. CDR3 coding DNA: TGTGCCAGCAGCTTAGGGGTCGGCGGGGGGTTCGATGAGCAGTTCTTC.

Concerning this clonotype: Possible read error: a much larger clone is one base away. This chain uses TRBV18 with TRBJ2-7; 8 bases map to TRBD2. This CDR3 contains 14 residues. CDR1 is KGHSH and CDR2 is LQKENI in the germline V gene. J was trimmed by 9 bases and V by 3 bases; bases with no gene match: 10. CDR3: CASSPDIAGPGQYF. CDR3 nucleotides: TGTGCCAGCTCACCGGATATAGCGGGGCCCGGGCAGTACTTC.

By share of the sample, this clonotype is medium-sized. The chain has TRBV20-1 and TRBJ1-1; D gene unclear. The V end lost 5 bases, the J end lost 6 bases, and 10 bases lay between the germline ends. Germline V lookup: CDR1 DFQATT, CDR2 SNEGSKA (reference sequence). The CDR3 runs 11 residues. CDR3: CSAGLRAEAFF. Here the CDR3 DNA reads TGCAGTGCTGGGTTACGTGCTGAAGCTTTCTTT.

By share of the sample, this clonotype is medium-sized. The gene calls are TRBV4-1 and TRBJ1-5; 7 bases agree with TRBD1. Germline V CDR1 and CDR2: MGHRA, YSYEKL. CDR3 size: 18 residues. Trimming cost V 0 bases and J 3 bases; bases outside gene matches: 11. The DNA of the CDR3 is TGCGCCAGCAGCCAAGAAGCCCGTTTAGGGGGCCCCAATCAGCCCCAGCATTTT. It is translated as CASSQEARLGGPNQPQHF.

This clonotype was counted many times. This chain connects TRBV7-9 to TRBJ2-3; possible D gene TRBD2, 6 bases. The CDR3 has 12 amino acids. V was clipped by 11 bases and J by 0 bases, with 9 bases between them. Germline loops: CDR1 SEHNR, CDR2 FQNEAQ (reference sequence). The CDR3 DNA reads as TGTGCCGACGGACTAAGCACAGATACGCAGTATTTT. It codes for CADGLSTDTQYF.

This clonotype has at least ten counts. The V and J genes are TRBV27 and TRBJ2-5, with 9 bases fitting TRBD2. There are 15 residues in the CDR3. V shed 4 bases and J 2 bases; nucleotides not matched to a gene: 5. In germline, CDR1 is MNHEY, CDR2 SMNVEV (reference sequence). The CDR3 loop reads CASSYLRGGQETQYF. CDR3 bases: TGTGCCAGCAGTTACTTGCGGGGGGGACAAGAGACCCAGTACTTC.

The V call is TRBV5-6, the J call TRBJ1-4; D is unclear. CDR3 length: 16 amino acids. Per germline, CDR1 SGHDT and CDR2 YYEEEE. V lost 0 bases and J 4 bases, leaving 13 bases between the germline ends. The DNA for the CDR3 is TGTGCCAGCAGCTTGGGGCTTCCCTCTGGTAATGAAAAACTGTTTTTT. Translating it yields CASSLGLPSGNEKLFF.

Ten or more counts support this clonotype. The chain recombines TRBV29-1 with TRBJ2-2, with 10 bases that match TRBD2. The CDR3 runs 15 residues. Germline V gene data show CDR1 as SQVTM and CDR2 as ANQGSEA. Trimming took 4 bases from V and 7 from J; bases not matched to a gene: 9. The CDR3 DNA follows: TGCAGCGTTGGCTTCTCTAGCGGGGGAGTCGGGGAGCTGTTTTTT. Its translation: CSVGFSSGGVGELFF.

The gene calls are TRBV5-1 and TRBJ1-1; TRBD1 might be the D (6 bases). The CDR3 has 17 amino acids. CDR1 and CDR2 from the germline V gene are SGHRS and YFSETQ. The ends were cut back, 2 bases at V and 4 bases at J, with 21 bases in the middle. The CDR3 region has the DNA TGCGCCAGCAGCTTCAACCAACGGGGGGGCTGGGGCACTGAAGCTTTCTTT. It specifies CASSFNQRGGWGTEAFF.

There are many counts of this clonotype. The rearrangement joins TRBV28 to TRBJ2-3; TRBD2 aligns across 12 bases. The trim removed 5 bases at V and 3 bases at J, leaving 6 bases unmatched. The CDR3 totals 16 residues. In germline, CDR1 is MDHEN, CDR2 SYDVKM. This chain's CDR3 is CASSTRLAGETDTQYF. As DNA, the CDR3 is TGTGCCAGCAGTACCAGACTAGCGGGGGAGACAGATACGCAGTATTTT.

This clonotype showed up many times. The chain carries TRBV10-2 and TRBJ2-6; D gene unclear. Germline V gene sequence: CDR1 WSHSY, CDR2 SAAADI. The CDR3 is 16 amino acids. Trimming took 5 bases from V and 2 from J, leaving 13 bases between them. The CDR3 nucleotides are TGCGCCAGCAGTATAATAGGAAACCCTGGGGCCAACGTCCTGACTTTC. Protein product: CASSIIGNPGANVLTF.

In this sample, this clonotype turned up many times. The chain carries TRBV10-3 and TRBJ1-1, with TRBD1 identical over 9 bases. CDR3 length equals 15 residues. The V and J ends lost 6 bases and 4 bases, in that order; junction bases with no gene match: 9. Looked up from germline, CDR1 is ENHRY and CDR2 is SYGVKD. The chain's CDR3 is CAISTRQGGSTEAFF. The CDR3 nucleotides read TGTGCCATCAGCACCAGACAGGGGGGAAGCACTGAAGCTTTCTTT.

This clonotype was detected ten times or more. The chain carries TRBV24-1 and TRBJ2-7; possible D gene TRBD1, 6 bases. The V and J ends lost 1 base and 1 base respectively, with 28 bases between them. This CDR3 region has 21 residues. Germline-derived CDR1 and CDR2 are KGHDR and SFDVKD. CDR3 nucleotide sequence: TGTGCCACCAGTGATTTTTTGAGTGGGACACACCACGAAGGGTTATCCTACGAGCAGTACTTC. Translating gives CATSDFLSGTHHEGLSYEQYF.